Below are 30 T cell receptor beta chains sequenced from a single sample in a study of Graves' ophthalmopathy and Graves' hyperthyroidism. As the template, RNA transcripts were used to amplify TCR beta CDR3 regions. An opening RT-PCR round employed HTBI primers and preceded a second-round multiplex PCR. TCRdb ran MiXCR on the multiplex PCR reads and lists one entry per CDR3 protein. The repertoire holds 900,000 to 1,200,000 distinct CDR3 sequences, with 35% to 40% as singletons. Source material: peripheral blood or thyroid tissue (not recorded which). These TCRs come from an adult man with Graves' hyperthyroidism.

The DNA for the CDR3 is TGTGCCAGCAGCTCAGGGGGCAGGGGTCAGCCCCAGCATTTT. Amino acids: CASSSGGRGQPQHF. This chain connects TRBV7-2 to TRBJ1-6; 8 nucleotides agree with TRBD1. Gene TRBJ1-5 matches the end of the DNA better, so the J call may be wrong. Germline CDR1 is SGHTA and CDR2 is FQGNSA. CDR3 length: 14 amino acids.

In regard to this clonotype: It may be a read error: a sequence one base away is much more abundant. The genes are TRBV20-1 and TRBJ1-4; D may be TRBD1 (5 bases). Germline CDR1 is DFQATT and CDR2 is SNEGSKA (reference sequence). This CDR3 is built from 13 residues. The V end was cut by 2 bases, the J end by 3 bases, with 7 bases between. The CDR3 spells CSARKTANEKLFF. CDR3 DNA: TGCAGTGCTAGAAAGACAGCTAATGAAAAACTGTTTTTT.

In its sample, this clonotype was seen a few times. The J gene is TRBJ2-7, the V gene TRBV20-1; 7 bases line up with TRBD1. The ends lost 3 bases at V and 2 bases at J; junction bases unmatched: 4. This CDR3 comprises 13 residues. The V gene's germline CDR1 is DFQATT and CDR2 SNEGSKA (reference sequence). CDR3 sequence: CSARGQRTYEQYF. Written as DNA, the CDR3 is TGCAGTGCTAGGGGACAGAGAACCTACGAGCAGTACTTC.

This clonotype was counted many times. The V and J genes are TRBV7-9 and TRBJ1-5; the match to TRBD1 covers 9 bases. The CDR3 runs to 17 residues. V dropped 5 bases and J dropped 7; count of bases not matched to a gene: 15. Germline-derived CDR1 and CDR2 are SEHNR and FQNEAQ (reference sequence). The CDR3 here is CASSRTGTGIGGQPQHF. Here the CDR3 DNA reads TGTGCCAGCAGCCGTACGGGGACAGGGATAGGGGGACAGCCCCAGCATTTT.

This clonotype was seen a handful of times. The chain combines TRBV20-1 with TRBJ2-7; 9 positions match TRBD2. Germline V gene data show CDR1 as DFQATT and CDR2 as SNEGSKA (reference sequence). CDR3 size: 14 residues. The trim removed 3 bases at V and 3 bases at J, leaving 6 bases unmatched. The CDR3 bases are TGCAGTGCTAGTCCCAGCGGGAGGAACTACGAGCAGTACTTC. Protein product: CSASPSGRNYEQYF.

CDR3 in amino acids: CASLISYTEAFF. The CDR3, as DNA: TGTGCCAGCTTGATTTCTTACACTGAAGCTTTCTTT. The V call is TRBV28, the J call TRBJ1-1; D ambiguous. Trimming cost V 8 bases and J 3 bases, with 10 bases left between them. Germline V gene lookup returns CDR1 MDHEN and CDR2 SYDVKM. The CDR3 covers 12 residues.

This clonotype showed up many times. The chain couples TRBV2 to TRBJ2-5, with 8 positions matching TRBD1. Trimming at V came to 3 bases and at J to 1 base, leaving 7 bases not matched to a gene. The V gene's germline CDR1 is SNHLY and CDR2 FYNNEI. The CDR3 runs 16 residues. The DNA of the CDR3 is TGTGCCAGCAGTGACCCCGGGACAGGTAGCCAAGAGACCCAGTACTTC. Protein product: CASSDPGTGSQETQYF. Variable domain in full (rest from reference TRBV2 and TRBJ2-5): EPEVTQTPSHQVTQMGQEVILRCVPISNHLYFYWYRQILGQKVEFLVSFYNNEISEKSEIFDDQFSVERPDGSNFTLKIRSTKLEDSAMYFCASSDPGTGSQETQYFGPGTRLLVL.

The chain recombines TRBV20-1 with TRBJ2-7; 11 bases are shared with TRBD2. Germline V gene lookup returns CDR1 DFQATT and CDR2 SNEGSKA (reference sequence). The CDR3 has 13 residues. Losses at the gene ends were 1 base for V and 4 bases for J; bases not matched to a gene: 0. The CDR3 protein is CSARASGRYEQYF. The DNA of the CDR3 is TGCAGTGCTAGAGCTAGCGGGAGGTACGAGCAGTACTTC.

This clonotype was seen repeatedly, ten times or more. The chain couples TRBV20-1 to TRBJ1-1, with 9 bases fitting TRBD1. This CDR3 contains 17 residues. The germline V gene has CDR1 DFQATT and CDR2 SNEGSKA (reference sequence). V gave up 0 bases and J gave up 4 bases; unmatched junction bases: 12. CDR3: CSAREEFRDRESTEAFF. The CDR3 nucleotides read TGCAGTGCTAGAGAGGAGTTTCGGGACAGGGAAAGCACTGAAGCTTTCTTT.

In its sample, this clonotype was seen many times. The rearrangement joins TRBV6-2 or TRBV6-3 to TRBJ1-5; a possible D gene is TRBD1 (5 bases). Germline V lookup: CDR1 MNHEY, CDR2 SVGEGT. The CDR3 contains 15 residues. The ends were cut back, 2 bases at V and 5 bases at J, with 13 bases in the middle. The CDR3, as DNA: TGTGCCAGCAGTTACGGGGAGGGGCCCCATCAGCCCCAGCATTTT. It is translated as CASSYGEGPHQPQHF.

CDR3 in amino acids: CSAPAPVISEPQHF. The CDR3, as DNA: TGCAGTGCGCCCGCCCCTGTGATATCAGAACCCCAGCATTTT. This rearrangement joins TRBV20-1 to TRBJ1-5; D remains ambiguous. The CDR3 contains 14 residues. V was trimmed by 6 bases and J by 10 bases, leaving 22 bases between them. Germline V lookup: CDR1 DFQATT, CDR2 SNEGSKA (reference sequence).

The V and J genes are TRBV25-1 and TRBJ2-2, with 7 positions matching TRBD2. The CDR3 consists of 17 residues. Looked up from germline, CDR1 is MGHDK and CDR2 is SYGVNS. V lost 7 bases, J lost 4 bases, and 15 bases stayed unmatched. The CDR3 DNA sequence: TGTGCCAGCATTCGGACCCTAGCGGATCGAGGCACCGGGGAGCTGTTTTTT. This translates into CASIRTLADRGTGELFF.

Many counts were recorded for this clonotype. This sequence joins TRBV20-1 and TRBJ1-3, with D perhaps matching TRBD1 (5 bases). Trimming removed 1 base at V and 0 bases at J, with 13 bases between. The CDR3 totals 16 residues. Looked up from germline, CDR1 is DFQATT and CDR2 is SNEGSKA (reference sequence). CDR3 in amino acids: CSARVRGVASGNTIYF. CDR3 nucleotide sequence: TGCAGTGCTAGAGTCCGAGGGGTTGCCTCTGGAAACACCATATATTTT.

About this clonotype itself: Just one base apart from a much larger clone, this may be a read error. The chain joins TRBV20-1 to TRBJ1-6, with a tentative D call TRBD1 (5 bases). With 5 bases removed from V and 12 bases from J, the gap between germline ends came to 14 bases. CDR1 is DFQATT and CDR2 is SNEGSKA in the germline V gene (reference sequence). CDR3 length: 12 amino acids. As DNA, the CDR3 is TGCAGTGCTCGTAATCAGGGTTTACCCCTCCACTTT. It is translated as CSARNQGLPLHF.

V usage is TRBV5-4 and J usage is TRBJ2-7; 11 nucleotides match TRBD2. Trimming cost V 7 bases and J 4 bases; bases outside gene matches: 7. CDR1 is SGHNT and CDR2 is YYREEE in the germline V gene (reference sequence). This CDR3 region has 14 residues. The CDR3 is CASFLAGGSYEQYF. CDR3 nucleotides: TGTGCCAGCTTTCTAGCGGGGGGTAGTTACGAGCAGTACTTC.

This clonotype was recorded at least ten times. The chain has TRBV7-2 and TRBJ2-7, with D possibly TRBD1 on 6 matching bases. V was shortened by 5 bases and J by 2 bases, with 16 bases between the two germline ends. Germline CDR1 SGHTA, CDR2 FQGNSA. This CDR3 spans 15 amino acids. This CDR3 reads CASSPRQAGAYEQYF. Here the CDR3 DNA reads TGTGCCAGCAGCCCAAGACAGGCCGGAGCCTACGAGCAGTACTTC.

The CDR3 loop is CASSQGHLYEQYF. The DNA for the CDR3 is TGTGCCAGCAGCCAAGGGCATCTCTACGAGCAGTACTTC. V gene TRBV3-1 combines with J gene TRBJ2-7; no clear D gene. The CDR3 sequence is 13 residues long. The V end lost 1 base, the J end lost 3 bases, and 7 bases lay between the germline ends. Germline CDR1 LGHDT, CDR2 YNNKEL (reference sequence).

The rearrangement links TRBV7-2 to TRBJ2-2; 8 nucleotides match TRBD2. The CDR3 has 14 residues. V lost 4 bases and J lost 7; bases outside the gene matches: 5. The germline V gene encodes CDR1 SGHTA and CDR2 FQGNSA. The CDR3 DNA reads as TGTGCCAGCAGCTATAGCGGGGTGGTCGGGGAGCTGTTTTTT. Translated, it gives CASSYSGVVGELFF.

The J gene is TRBJ1-2, the V gene TRBV5-1; weak D call: TRBD1 (5 bases). Germline values: CDR1 SGHRS, CDR2 YFSETQ. This CDR3 is 14 amino acids long. V lost 4 bases and J lost 1, with 11 bases in between. The CDR3 coding sequence is TGCGCCAGCAGCCCGGGACGGATTAACTATGGCTACACCTTC. Protein sequence: CASSPGRINYGYTF.

The chain uses TRBV7-9 and TRBJ1-6; weak D call: TRBD1 (6 bases). This CDR3 contains 17 residues. V gave up 6 bases and J gave up 10 bases, with 25 bases separating them. CDR1 SEHNR and CDR2 FQNEAQ come from the germline V gene (reference sequence). CDR3 region: CASSPLEGGGAQSPLHF. CDR3 sequence (DNA): TGTGCCAGCAGTCCCTTGGAGGGGGGGGGGGCCCAATCACCCCTCCACTTT. Complete variable domain (other parts from reference TRBV7-9 and TRBJ1-6): DTGVSQNPRHKITKRGQNVTFRCDPISEHNRLYWYRQTLGQGPEFLTYFQNEAQLEKSRLLSDRFSAERPKGSFSTLEIQRTEQGDSAMYLCASSPLEGGGAQSPLHFGNGTRLTVT.

The table lists this clonotype with many counts. The chain uses TRBV15 and TRBJ2-7; no clear D. V was trimmed by 0 bases and J by 3 bases, leaving 9 bases between them. Germline V gene data show CDR1 as LNHNV and CDR2 as YYDKDF (reference sequence). The CDR3 totals 14 residues. CDR3 loop: CATSRDRRFYEQYF. In DNA form, the CDR3 reads TGTGCCACCAGCAGAGATCGCAGATTCTACGAGCAGTACTTC.

This clonotype appeared many times. This rearrangement joins TRBV7-9 to TRBJ2-5, with D perhaps TRBD2 (5 bases). The CDR3 loop spans 14 amino acids. Germline V gene lookup returns CDR1 SEHNR and CDR2 FQNEAQ (reference sequence). Trimming removed 5 bases from V and 4 bases from J, with 14 bases in between. This chain's CDR3 is CASSRRTGSETQYF. For the CDR3, the DNA is TGTGCCAGCAGCCGACGAACGGGGTCAGAGACCCAGTACTTC. Variable domain in full (rest from reference TRBV7-9 and TRBJ2-5): DTGVSQNPRHKITKRGQNVTFRCDPISEHNRLYWYRQTLGQGPEFLTYFQNEAQLEKSRLLSDRFSAERPKGSFSTLEIQRTEQGDSAMYLCASSRRTGSETQYFGPGTRLLVL.

This chain uses TRBV20-1 with TRBJ1-2; a weak D match, TRBD1 (5 bases). The germline V gene encodes CDR1 DFQATT and CDR2 SNEGSKA (reference sequence). The CDR3 sequence is 10 residues long. CDR3 loop: CISGGNGYTF. As DNA, the CDR3 is TGCATAAGTGGGGGAAATGGCTACACCTTC.

This clonotype was detected only a few times. This chain's CDR3 is CASTRPLTEAFF. CDR3 coding DNA: TGTGCCAGCACCCGACCGTTAACTGAAGCTTTCTTT. The V and J genes are TRBV28 and TRBJ1-1; D remains ambiguous. This CDR3 has 12 amino acids. V lost 7 bases and J 5 bases, leaving 11 bases between the germline ends. Germline CDR1 and CDR2: MDHEN and SYDVKM.

This clonotype was detected many times. The chain couples TRBV11-2 to TRBJ1-1; D is ambiguous. Germline V gives CDR1 SGHAT, CDR2 FQNNGV. This CDR3 is built from 15 residues. V shed 0 bases and J shed 4 bases, with 12 bases lying between them. CDR3 residues: CASSLEVTLRTEAFF. CDR3 DNA sequence: TGTGCCAGCAGCTTAGAGGTCACCCTGCGCACTGAAGCTTTCTTT.

This clonotype was counted ten times or more. The chain carries TRBV7-9 and TRBJ1-1; D may be TRBD1 (5 bases). CDR3 length: 16 amino acids. The V gene's germline CDR1 is SEHNR and CDR2 FQNEAQ (reference sequence). The V end was cut by 6 bases, the J end by 3 bases, with 20 bases between. CDR3 in amino acids: CASRAVRANRDTEAFF. CDR3 in DNA: TGTGCCAGCAGAGCCGTCAGGGCGAACAGAGACACTGAAGCTTTCTTT.

The chain joins TRBV28 to TRBJ2-2, with D unclear. Germline assignment: CDR1 MDHEN and CDR2 SYDVKM. With 2 bases removed from V and 5 bases from J, the gap between germline ends came to 6 bases. This CDR3 region has 13 residues. This CDR3 reads CASSLPTTGELFF. The CDR3 DNA reads TGTGCCAGCAGTTTACCGACGACCGGGGAGCTGTTTTTT.

This clonotype has only a few counts. The J gene is TRBJ2-6, the V gene TRBV29-1, with D hard to call. Trimming pared 5 bases from V and 2 bases from J, leaving 7 bases between. The CDR3 contains 13 residues. From germline, CDR1 is SQVTM and CDR2 ANQGSEA. The CDR3 DNA reads as TGCAGCGTTCGCGAAGCTGGGGCCAACGTCCTGACTTTC. Protein: CSVREAGANVLTF.

There are many counts of this clonotype. This sequence joins TRBV20-1 and TRBJ2-7; 7 bases match TRBD2. The V gene end was trimmed by 3 bases and the J gene end by 3 bases; junction bases not matched to a gene: 5. Germline lookup yields CDR1 DFQATT and CDR2 SNEGSKA (reference sequence). The CDR3 is 13 residues long. CDR3 residues: CSASGTTNYEQYF. DNA for the CDR3: TGCAGTGCTAGCGGGACTACCAACTACGAGCAGTACTTC.

Many counts were recorded for this clonotype. The chain joins TRBV15 to TRBJ1-2, with D maybe TRBD1 (6 bases). Germline CDR1 and CDR2: LNHNV and YYDKDF (reference sequence). The V gene lost 0 bases and the J gene lost 2 bases, with 10 bases spanning the gap. This CDR3 is 15 amino acids long. The CDR3 spells CATSRDWGANYGYTF. CDR3 coding DNA: TGTGCCACCAGCAGAGACTGGGGGGCGAACTATGGCTACACCTTC.